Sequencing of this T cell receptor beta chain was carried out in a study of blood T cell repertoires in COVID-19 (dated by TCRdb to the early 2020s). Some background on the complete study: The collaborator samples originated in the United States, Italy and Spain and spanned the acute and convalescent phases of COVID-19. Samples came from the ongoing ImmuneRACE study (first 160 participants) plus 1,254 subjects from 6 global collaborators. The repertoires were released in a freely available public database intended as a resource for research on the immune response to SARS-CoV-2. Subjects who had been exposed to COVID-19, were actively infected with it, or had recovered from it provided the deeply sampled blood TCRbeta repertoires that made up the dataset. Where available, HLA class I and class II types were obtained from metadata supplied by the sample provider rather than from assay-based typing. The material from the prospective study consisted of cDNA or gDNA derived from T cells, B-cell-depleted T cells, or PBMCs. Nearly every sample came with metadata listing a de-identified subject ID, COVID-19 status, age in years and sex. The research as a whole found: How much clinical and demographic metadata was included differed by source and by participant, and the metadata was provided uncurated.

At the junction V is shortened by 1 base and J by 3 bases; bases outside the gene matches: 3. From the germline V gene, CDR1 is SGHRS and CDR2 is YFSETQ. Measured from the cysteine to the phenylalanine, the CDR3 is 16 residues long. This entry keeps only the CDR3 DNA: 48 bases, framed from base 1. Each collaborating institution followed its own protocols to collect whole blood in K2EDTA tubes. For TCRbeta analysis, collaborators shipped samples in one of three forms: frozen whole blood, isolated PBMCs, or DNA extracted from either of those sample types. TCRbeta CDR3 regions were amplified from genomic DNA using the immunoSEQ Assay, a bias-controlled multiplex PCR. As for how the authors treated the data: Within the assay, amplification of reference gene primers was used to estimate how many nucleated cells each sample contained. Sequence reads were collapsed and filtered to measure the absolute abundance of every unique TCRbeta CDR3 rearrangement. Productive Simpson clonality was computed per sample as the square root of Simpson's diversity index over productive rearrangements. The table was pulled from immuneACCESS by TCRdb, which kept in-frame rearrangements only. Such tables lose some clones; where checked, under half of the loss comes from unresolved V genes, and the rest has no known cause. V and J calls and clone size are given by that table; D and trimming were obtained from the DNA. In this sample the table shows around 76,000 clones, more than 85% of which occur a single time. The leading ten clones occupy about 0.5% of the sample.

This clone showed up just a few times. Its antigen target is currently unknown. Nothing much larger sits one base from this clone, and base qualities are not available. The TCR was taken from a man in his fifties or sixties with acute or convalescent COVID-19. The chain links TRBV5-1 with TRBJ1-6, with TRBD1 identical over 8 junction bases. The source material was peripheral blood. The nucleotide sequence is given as TGCGCCAGCAGCTTGCAGGGGACAGGCTATAATTCACCCCTCCACTTT. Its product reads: CASSLQGTGYNSPLHF.